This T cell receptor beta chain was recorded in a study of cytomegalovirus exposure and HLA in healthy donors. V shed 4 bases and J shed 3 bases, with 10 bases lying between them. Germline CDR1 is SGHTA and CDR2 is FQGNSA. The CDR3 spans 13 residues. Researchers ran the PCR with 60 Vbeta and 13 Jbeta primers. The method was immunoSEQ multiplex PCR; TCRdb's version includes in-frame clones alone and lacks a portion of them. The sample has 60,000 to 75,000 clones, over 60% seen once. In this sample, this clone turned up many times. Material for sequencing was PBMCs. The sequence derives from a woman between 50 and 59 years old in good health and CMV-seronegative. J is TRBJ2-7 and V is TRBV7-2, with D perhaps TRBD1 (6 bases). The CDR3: CASSSWDIYEQYF. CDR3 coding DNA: TGTGCCAGCAGCTCGTGGGACATCTACGAGCAGTACTTC.